This paragraph covers one TCR beta chain sequence. Antigen unknown. The data were taken from a study of T cells expressing NK-cell markers. Study-wide context: Repertoire data for TCR beta were derived from sorted T cells (CD3+CD56+NKG2C+, CD3+CD56+NKG2C- and CD3+CD56-NKG2C+). Whole-study results and caveats: Evidence did not settle whether expanded NKG2C+ T cell clones targeted HCMV.

5'RACE template switching with UMIs generated TCR beta cDNA. From the 5' RACE reads, TCRdb lists one entry per CDR3 protein and no DNA. In total, the table holds 550,000 to 600,000 distinct CDR3 sequences. This clonotype was obtained from a man aged 18 to 29 in good health. The sequenced material came from blood T cells: a sorted CD56 or NKG2C T cell subset, CD4+ or CD8+ T cells, or bulk PBMC T cells (not recorded which).

This chain's CDR3 is CASGRLAGDRDTQYF. The chain is built from TRBV25-1 and TRBJ2-3; with no DNA, the TCRdb D assignment of TRBD2 cannot be verified. Germline V lookup: CDR1 MGHDK, CDR2 SYGVNS. The CDR3 has 15 residues.